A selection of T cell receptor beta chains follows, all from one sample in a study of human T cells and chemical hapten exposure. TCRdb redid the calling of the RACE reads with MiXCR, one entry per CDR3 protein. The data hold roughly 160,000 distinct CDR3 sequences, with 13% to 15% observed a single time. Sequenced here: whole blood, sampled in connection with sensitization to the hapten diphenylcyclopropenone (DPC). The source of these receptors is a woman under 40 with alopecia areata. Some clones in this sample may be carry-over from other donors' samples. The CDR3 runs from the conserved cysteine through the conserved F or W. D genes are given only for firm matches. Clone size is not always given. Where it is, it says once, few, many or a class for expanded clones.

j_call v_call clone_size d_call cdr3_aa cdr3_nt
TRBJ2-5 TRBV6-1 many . CAERGEETQYF TGTGCCGAGAGAGGGGAAGAGACCCAGTACTTC
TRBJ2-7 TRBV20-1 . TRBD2 CSAATSASLLYEQYF TGCAGTGCTGCGACTAGCGCTTCCCTCCTATACGAGCAGTACTTC
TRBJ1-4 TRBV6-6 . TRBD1 CASSKRGTATNEKLFF TGTGCCAGCAGTAAACGTGGGACAGCAACTAATGAAAAACTGTTTTTT
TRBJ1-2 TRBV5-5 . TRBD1 CASPGTGPTTLSNYGYTF TGTGCCAGCCCGGGGACAGGGCCCACTACCTTATCTAACTATGGCTACACCTTC
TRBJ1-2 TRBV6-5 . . CASSYSVTGRAVYGYTF TGTGCCAGCAGTTACTCCGTTACTGGAAGGGCGGTCTATGGCTACACCTTC
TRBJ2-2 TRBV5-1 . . CASQVQDTGELFF TGCGCCAGCCAGGTTCAAGACACCGGGGAGCTGTTTTTT
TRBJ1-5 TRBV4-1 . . CASSQSQEDNQPQHF TGCGCCAGCAGCCAATCACAGGAAGACAATCAGCCCCAGCATTTT
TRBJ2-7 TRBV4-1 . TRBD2 CASSQDRGVAGMWEQYF TGCGCCAGCAGCCAAGATCGTGGGGTAGCGGGAATGTGGGAGCAGTACTTC
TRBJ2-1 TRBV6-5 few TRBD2 CASSYPRASGRPQINEQFF TGTGCCAGCAGTTACCCGCGGGCTAGCGGGAGGCCCCAAATAAATGAGCAGTTCTTC
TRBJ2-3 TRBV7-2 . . CASSLTSPDTQYF TGTGCCAGCAGCTTAACCTCCCCGGATACGCAGTATTTT
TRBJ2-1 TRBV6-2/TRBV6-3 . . CASSPSFGDEQFF TGTGCCAGCAGCCCCAGTTTCGGCGATGAGCAGTTCTTC
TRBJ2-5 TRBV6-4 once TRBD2 CASTPLNPGTSGQETQYF TGTGCCAGCACCCCTCTGAATCCCGGGACTAGCGGGCAAGAGACCCAGTACTTC
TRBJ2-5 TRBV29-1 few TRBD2 CSVGTSGIETQYF TGCAGCGTCGGGACTAGCGGGATTGAGACCCAGTACTTC
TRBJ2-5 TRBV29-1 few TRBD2 CSVETSGGAWETQYF TGCAGCGTTGAGACTAGCGGGGGGGCCTGGGAGACCCAGTACTTC
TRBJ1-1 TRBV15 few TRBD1 CATSREGVFAGGTEAFF TGTGCCACCAGCAGAGAGGGGGTTTTCGCAGGGGGCACTGAAGCTTTCTTT
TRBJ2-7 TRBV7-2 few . CASSFKLARPLREQYF TGTGCCAGCAGCTTCAAATTAGCGAGGCCCCTGAGGGAGCAGTACTTC
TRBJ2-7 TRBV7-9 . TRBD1 CASSSVRGTGSSPQYF TGTGCCAGCAGCTCCGTGAGGGGGACAGGGAGTTCTCCGCAGTACTTC
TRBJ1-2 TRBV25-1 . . CASSESDDRDYGYTF TGTGCCAGCAGTGAAAGTGACGACCGCGACTATGGCTACACCTTC